This section outlines one T cell receptor (beta chain) sequence together with its context. Its specific antigen is unknown. Base-call qualities are not available, and no considerably larger clone is one nucleotide away. The data were obtained in a study of blood T cells in healthy people across ages (dated by TCRdb to about 2015). For context, the study as a whole: In model experiments, roughly one uniquely barcoded TCR beta cDNA molecule per two T cells was captured by template switching. Using deep sequencing normalized with unique cDNA molecular identifiers, the study measured how TCR beta repertoire diversity changes with age. Four age groups were formed from the donors: young (average about 16 years), middle-aged (approximately 40), aged (62) and long-lived (approximately 80). Two additional independent replicas of 1 million unique cDNA reads from the same blood draw were analyzed for two donors (one aged 18 to 30 and one aged 80 or older).

Receptor libraries were prepared by 5' RACE. This sample was sequenced with an Illumina HiSeq 2500. A second about 7 to 11 cycle PCR used a sample-barcoded 5' primer and a J-beta primer mix. Each TCR beta cDNA molecule received a unique molecular identifier from a template-switch 5' adaptor carrying 12 random nucleotides. At least 2.5 million CDR3-containing paired-end reads were obtained from each sample. The Mint cDNA synthesis kit, primed by a TRBC-specific oligonucleotide, was used to synthesize first-strand cDNA from all RNA. All cDNA was treated with uracil-DNA glycosylase and then went through a first 18-cycle PCR with the universal primers M1SS and BC2_uni_R. Under the source paper's analysis protocol: Each sample was normalized by randomly selecting 1 million high-quality reads, each carrying a distinct molecular identifier. Instead of being binned into consensus sequences, reads with shared molecular identifiers were discarded. MiTCR, run with a Q25 quality threshold and the strictest error-elimination algorithm, handled CDR3 identification, clonotype clustering and error correction. A nonparametric unseen species model with Euler transformation was used to estimate lower-bound total TCR beta diversity. TCRdb handled the public reads itself, with Q25 trimming in fastp and clone calling in MiXCR, and kept productive beta chains. When rows share a CDR3 protein, they turn into one entry using the most common DNA and genes. TCRdb's processing, not the authors' own work, is the source of the V and J calls. The sample contains roughly 1,000,000 distinct CDR3 sequences, 25% of them found a single time. The ten largest clonotypes hold less than 0.75% of the sample.

The paper as a whole reports these results and caveats: Bulk unsorted PBMC profiling prevented conclusive comparison of naive and antigen-experienced compartments. Compared with the aged group, the long-lived group had more naive CD4+ T cells, fewer expanded clones and increased TCR diversity, a pattern suggesting age selection. As age increased, observed TCR beta diversity per million T cells dropped in a roughly linear way, and a significant reduction was already evident by age about 40. A strong correlation was found between observed TCR beta diversity and the percentage of naive T cells measured by flow cytometry. Estimates of total diversity based on one million sequenced T cells were regarded as lower bounds and as underestimates. Donor CMV infection status was unknown, potentially confounding age-related changes in expanded clonotypes.

The approximately 40 donors, aged roughly 6 to 95 years, were systemically healthy Caucasian individuals from Russia. Ten milliliters of peripheral blood were drawn from each donor into EDTA-treated Vacutainer tubes. Ficoll-Paque density-gradient centrifugation was used to isolate PBMCs, with at least 6.5 million obtained per sample. Total RNA was extracted from PBMCs with Trizol reagent, with at least 5 micrograms obtained per sample. For every donor, flow cytometry on a PBMC aliquot measured the percentage of naive CD45RAhigh/CD27high T cells. Including cysteine and phenylalanine, the CDR3 has 13 amino acids. Left in the record is the CDR3 DNA by itself, 39 bases read in frame from the first base. Trimming at the junction amounts to 4 bases on V and 5 bases on J, and the germline ends lie 14 bases apart. As encoded in the germline V gene, CDR1 is SQVTM while CDR2 is ANQGSEA. These data are also associated with another study on T cells of mothers and their children. Reported in the second study: Donors were nine systemically healthy Caucasian individuals: three mothers and their six children. cDNA synthesis used all of the extracted RNA, with 1.5 ug of RNA in each 15 ul reaction. In the second PCR, the M1S primer introduced both the sample barcodes and 2-4 random nucleotides. Over 9 million TCR beta CDR3 reads came from each mother, compared with millions of reads from each child. Thymic selection shapes the output of TCR recombination in a similar way in related and unrelated pairs, and inherited differences have a minor effect. Normalized repertoire overlap in related mother-child pairs was always slightly higher than in unrelated mother-child pairs, but the difference was never significant. No persistent microchimeric T cell clones were found, with a detection sensitivity of roughly 92 clones per million clonotypes. In the study, deep NGS was used to compare the TCR beta repertoires of mothers and children, and features distinguishing related mother-child pairs from unrelated individuals were sought. The mean age was roughly 40 +/- 4 years for the mothers and about 10 +/- 4 years for the children. After adapter ligation with NEBNext reagents, the libraries were sequenced on Illumina HiSeq 2000 with 100+100 nt paired-end reads. Mother and child libraries were prepared a month apart and sequenced in separate runs to prevent cross-contamination. For each donor, between roughly 450,000 and 2,100,000 distinct TCR beta clonotypes were identified. Naive TCR beta clonotypes were estimated from low-frequency clonotypes matched to each donor's FACS-determined naive share, without sorting.

The sequenced sample was blood. The sequence links TRBV29-1 to TRBJ1-2; no D gene is confidently identified. The TCR comes from a girl between 2 and 10 years old in good health. The bases are TGCAGCGTTGTTAAGGGTATGGAGTATGGCTACACCTTC. It translates as CSVVKGMEYGYTF.